This T cell receptor (beta chain) was sequenced in a study of shared clonotypes between healthy human individuals (dated by TCRdb to about 2020). Regarding the study in general: Two women and three men aged 18 to 49 years were included in the cohort. Per donor, three plates each were used for CD4 naive and CD4 memory, two for CD8 naive, and one for CD8 memory. The study deeply sequenced blood TCR repertoires of about 5 healthy adults to estimate repertoire size and the extent of clonotype sharing between individuals. To increase sequencing depth and limit assay-specific biases, different laboratories used diverse techniques to prepare libraries and sequence TCR repertoires. Between about 0.94 and 8.9 billion PBMCs per donor were obtained by leukapheresis.

V loses 5 bases, J loses 0 bases, and the germline ends lie 11 bases apart. From its cysteine to its phenylalanine, the CDR3 spans 15 amino acids. Only CDR3 DNA is held: 45 bases, read in frame from base 1. Reading the germline V gene gives CDR1 SGHVS and CDR2 FNYEAQ. Healthy HIV-negative adults with no recently reported acute infections or vaccinations were included as donors. Every donor was a Caucasian adult residing in Nashville, Tennessee, USA. CD4+ T cells were enriched by magnetic negative selection; naive cells were then positively selected on CD45RA, and the negative fraction formed the memory subset. After blood collection by leukapheresis, PBMCs were isolated using Ficoll-Histopaque density gradient centrifugation and then cryopreserved in the vapor phase of liquid nitrogen. Purity and quantity of every magnetically sorted T cell population were checked by analytical flow cytometry. From each sorted fraction, genomic DNA was isolated and quantified by UV absorbance on a Nanodrop 2000c.

On the study overall, not on this receptor specifically: When several donors were compared, the shared fraction of clonotypes was 5% to 6.5% for naive CD4, 3.5% to 4% for naive CD8, 2.3% for memory CD4, and approximately 0.4% for memory CD8. Because the study included a small number of donors, the genetic and exposure-history diversity represented was limited. Pairwise subsampling indicated that sequencing depth was expected to affect the degree of clonotype sharing among donors. Rarefaction of sorted-subset datasets indicated incomplete sequencing despite the large sequencing depth. Sampling was restricted to blood, and TCR repertoires in tissue are likely to differ from TCR repertoires in blood. Clonotypes shared by all four sorted-subset donors showed higher generation probabilities than non-shared clonotypes. Naive subsets generally had larger estimated clonotype richness than memory subsets did.

TCR CDR3 regions were amplified from genomic DNA by multiplex PCR using the deep immunoSEQ assay. Extracted genomic DNA from each cell subset was spread evenly across all wells of several immunoSEQ 96-well plates, with each plate serving as a replicate. For sorted subsets, each replicate PCR was loaded with about 0.2 ug genomic DNA, equivalent to about 30,000 T cell genomes. Purified libraries were measured with a Qubit 3.0 fluorometer, size-checked on a Bioanalyzer 2100, and measured again with the KAPA Library Quantification kit. Every immunoSEQ 96-well plate was sequenced on a separate single-read 150-cycle Illumina NextSeq 550 flow cell. Turning to the authors' computational methods: Because only junctional sequences without quality scores were contained in the immunoSEQ output, filtering matching that applied to full-length reads could not be performed. Sequences were annotated with PyIR, a Python wrapper for IgBLAST v1.9, using IMGT germline references to assign V/J genes and CDR3. Reads were filtered out if the reads had weak V/J assignments (E-value above 1e-6), no CDR3, stop codons, out-of-frame junctions, or ambiguous translated residues. V3J clonotypes were defined by identical inferred V gene, J gene, and CDR3 amino acid sequence. To compute the percentage overlap between repertoires, the number of shared unique clonotypes was divided by the size of the smaller repertoire. RTK rarefaction, the Chao1 estimator, and Recon v2.1 estimates of unobserved clonotypes were used to assess repertoire richness. OLGA was used to compute generation probabilities for all TCRbeta clonotypes that the gDNA method yielded from a handful of donors. TCRdb provides this immuneACCESS table in a form limited to in-frame rearrangements. Some clones are lacking; in checked studies, under half of them reflect an unresolved V gene, and why the rest are absent is not known. V, J and clone size were drawn from that table, and D and trimming were deduced from the DNA. The sample yields about 1 million clones; 60% to 80% were counted once. The top ten clones comprise nearly 1.5% of the sample.

Notes on this clone: Its target antigen remains unknown. Within one base of it there is no much larger clone, and no base qualities were kept.

The receptor comes from a man aged 18 to 30 in good health. The rearrangement combines TRBV7-6 with TRBJ1-3; too little of a D gene remains to name it. Sample: memory CD4+ T cells sorted from blood. The cell subset or site label of this sample denotes: CD45RA-negative fraction. The bases are TGTGCCAGCAGCCTTTGGGCCTCCTCTGGAAACACCATATATTTT. This gives the protein CASSLWASSGNTIYF. Outside the CDR3, residues come from the reference TRBV7-6 and TRBJ1-3 proteins, so the full variable domain is: GAGVSQSPRYKVTKRGQDVALRCDPISGHVSLYWYRQALGQGPEFLTYFNYEAQQDKSGLPNDRFSAERPEGSISTLTIQRTEQRDSAMYRCASSLWASSGNTIYFGEGSWLTVV.